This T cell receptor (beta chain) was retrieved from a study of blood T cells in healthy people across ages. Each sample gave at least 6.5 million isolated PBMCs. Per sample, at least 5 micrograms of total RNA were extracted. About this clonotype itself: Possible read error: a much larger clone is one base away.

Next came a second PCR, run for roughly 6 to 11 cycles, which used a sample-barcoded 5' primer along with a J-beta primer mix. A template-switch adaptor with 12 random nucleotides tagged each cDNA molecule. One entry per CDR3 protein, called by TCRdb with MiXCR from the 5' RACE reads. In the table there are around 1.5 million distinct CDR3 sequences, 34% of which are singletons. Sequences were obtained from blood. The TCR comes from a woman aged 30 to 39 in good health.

The CDR3 loop reads CANRPGLADTQYF. The DNA of the CDR3 is TGTGCCAACAGGCCGGGACTAGCAGATACGCAGTATTTT. This chain connects TRBV12-3 or TRBV12-4 to TRBJ2-3, with 8 bases that match TRBD2. CDR3 size: 13 residues. Trimming at V came to 10 bases and at J to 4 bases, leaving 7 bases not matched to a gene.